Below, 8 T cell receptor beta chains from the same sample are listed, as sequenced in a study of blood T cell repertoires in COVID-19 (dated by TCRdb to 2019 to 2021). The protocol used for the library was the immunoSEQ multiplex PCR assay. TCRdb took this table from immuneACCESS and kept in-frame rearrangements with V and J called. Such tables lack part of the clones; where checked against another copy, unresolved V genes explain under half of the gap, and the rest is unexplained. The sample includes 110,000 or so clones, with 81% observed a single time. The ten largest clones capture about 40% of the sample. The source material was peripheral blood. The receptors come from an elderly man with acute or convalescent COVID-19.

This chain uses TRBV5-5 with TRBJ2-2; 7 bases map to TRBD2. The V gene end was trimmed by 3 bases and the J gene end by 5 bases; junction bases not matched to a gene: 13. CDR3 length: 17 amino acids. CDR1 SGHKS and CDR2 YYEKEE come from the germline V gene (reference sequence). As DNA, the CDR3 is TGTGCCAGCAGCTCCTACCCTAGGGAGGGTCGTACCGGGGAGCTGTTTTTT. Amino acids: CASSSYPREGRTGELFF.

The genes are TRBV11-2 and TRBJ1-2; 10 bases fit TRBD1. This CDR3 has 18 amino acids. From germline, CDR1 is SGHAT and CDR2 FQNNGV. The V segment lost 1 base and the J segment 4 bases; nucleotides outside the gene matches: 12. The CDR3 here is CASSLVPYSDRGFYGYTF. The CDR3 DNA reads TGTGCCAGCAGCTTAGTCCCGTATTCGGACAGGGGGTTCTATGGCTACACCTTC.

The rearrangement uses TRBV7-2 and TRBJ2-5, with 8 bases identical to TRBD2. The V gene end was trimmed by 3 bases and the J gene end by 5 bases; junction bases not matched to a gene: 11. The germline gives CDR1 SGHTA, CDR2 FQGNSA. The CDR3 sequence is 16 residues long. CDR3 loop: CASSLGLRGARETQYF. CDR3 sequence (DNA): TGTGCCAGCAGCTTGGGCTTGCGGGGGGCGCGGGAGACCCAGTACTTC.

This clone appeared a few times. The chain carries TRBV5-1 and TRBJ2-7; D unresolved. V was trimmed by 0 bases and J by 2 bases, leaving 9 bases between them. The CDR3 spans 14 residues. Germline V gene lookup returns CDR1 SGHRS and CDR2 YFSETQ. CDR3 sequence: CASSLVTETYEQYF. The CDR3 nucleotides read TGCGCCAGCAGCTTGGTTACCGAGACCTACGAGCAGTACTTC.

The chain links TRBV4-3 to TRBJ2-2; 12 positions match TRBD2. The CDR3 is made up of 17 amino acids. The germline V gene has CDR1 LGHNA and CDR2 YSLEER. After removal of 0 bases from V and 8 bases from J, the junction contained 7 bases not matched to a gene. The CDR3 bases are TGCGCCAGCAGCCAAGACAGAGCGACTAGCGGGAGAGGGGAGCTGTTTTTT. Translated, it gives CASSQDRATSGRGELFF.

The CDR3 loop is CAISGLAGREETQYF. Here the CDR3 DNA reads TGTGCCATCAGTGGGTTGGCAGGGAGGGAAGAGACCCAGTACTTC. The chain carries TRBV10-3 and TRBJ2-5, with TRBD2 matching over 7 bases. Looked up from germline, CDR1 is ENHRY and CDR2 is SYGVKD. J lost 3 bases, V lost 4 bases, and 8 bases had no gene match. There are 15 residues in the CDR3.

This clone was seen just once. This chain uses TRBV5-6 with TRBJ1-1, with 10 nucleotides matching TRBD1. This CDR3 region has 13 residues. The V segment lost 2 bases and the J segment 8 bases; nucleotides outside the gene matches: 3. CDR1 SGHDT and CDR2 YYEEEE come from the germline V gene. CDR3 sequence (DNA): TGTGCCAGCAGCTTCGGGGACAGGGGAGAAGCTTTCTTT. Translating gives CASSFGDRGEAFF. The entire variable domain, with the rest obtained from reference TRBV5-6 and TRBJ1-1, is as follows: DAGVTQSPTHLIKTRGQQVTLRCSPKSGHDTVSWYQQALGQGPQFIFQYYEEEERQRGNFPDRFSGHQFPNYSSELNVNALLLGDSALYLCASSFGDRGEAFFGQGTRLTVV.

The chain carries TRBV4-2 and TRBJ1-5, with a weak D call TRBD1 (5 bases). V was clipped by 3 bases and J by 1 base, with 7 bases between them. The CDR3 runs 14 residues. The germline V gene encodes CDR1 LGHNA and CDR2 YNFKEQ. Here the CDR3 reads CASSHGGSNQPQHF. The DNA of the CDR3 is TGTGCCAGCAGCCACGGGGGGAGCAATCAGCCCCAGCATTTT.